This entry concerns a single TCR beta chain. Its antigen is unidentified. The sample is drawn from a study of cytomegalovirus exposure and HLA in healthy donors. V shed 6 bases and J shed 3 bases, with 23 bases lying between them. Per the germline V gene, CDR1 is SEHNR and CDR2 is FQNEAQ (reference sequence). The CDR3 covers 17 residues. Primers: 60 Vbeta forward and 13 Jbeta reverse. Measured with immunoSEQ multiplex PCR; TCRdb has only the in-frame clones, and not every one. The sample shows about 140,000 clones, around 80% of them seen only once. General study findings and limits: A few chains tied to CMV proved CMV antigen-specific in vitro. Immune exposure information comprised only CMV serostatus. Researchers reported in a later analysis that a missense DCLRE1C variant was tied to TCR beta V- and J-gene trimming.

The chain joins TRBV7-9 to TRBJ1-2; possible D gene TRBD1, 6 bases. This clonotype originated in a man aged 40-50 years in good health and CMV-seropositive. Sequenced sample: PBMCs. CDR3 loop: CASSLPGAPGGDYGYTF. DNA of the CDR3: TGTGCCAGCAGTTTACCAGGGGCGCCGGGGGGTGACTATGGCTACACCTTC.